These 13 T cell receptor beta chains came from one sample sequenced in a study of blood T cell repertoires in COVID-19. This table comes from immunoSEQ multiplex PCR, and its TCRdb copy is limited to in-frame clones, with some not included. Here the sample spans 200,000 to 250,000 clones, about 87% being singletons. The sample taken for sequencing was peripheral blood. The receptor set was obtained from a man between 65 and 85 years old with acute or convalescent COVID-19.

The V gene is TRBV15, the J gene TRBJ2-1; 12 bases agree with TRBD2. This CDR3 is built from 17 residues. Germline V gene sequence: CDR1 LNHNV, CDR2 YYDKDF (reference sequence). Unmatched junction bases numbered 10, after V lost 3 bases and J lost 7 bases. The DNA for the CDR3 is TGTGCCACCAGCAGGTCTTTAGGGCTAGCGGGAGGGAATGAGCAGTTCTTC. Encoded protein: CATSRSLGLAGGNEQFF.

The chain combines TRBV10-1 with TRBJ1-5; D is possibly TRBD1 (5 bases). CDR1 is WNHNN, CDR2 SYGVQD, per germline (reference sequence). The CDR3 loop spans 14 amino acids. V shed 5 bases and J shed 2 bases, with 10 bases lying between them. CDR3 coding DNA: TGCGCCAGCAGTTTGGGGGGGGGCAATCAGCCCCAGCATTTT. Its protein product is CASSLGGGNQPQHF.

Turning to this clone: This may be a read error, as it is one base from a much larger clone. Other DNA sequences within the sample encode an identical CDR3. J is TRBJ1-1 and V is TRBV5-5; D gene unclear. Germline V CDR1 and CDR2: SGHKS, YYEKEE (reference sequence). V was clipped by 0 bases and J by 2 bases, with 5 bases between them. The CDR3 length is 13 residues. Written as DNA, the CDR3 is TGTGCCAGCAGCTTGGCGGGTAACACTGAAGCTTTCTTT. Amino acids: CASSLAGNTEAFF.

The CDR3 bases are TGTGCCAGCAGTGATTCCCTACGGGTTAATGGCTACACCTTC. Protein sequence: CASSDSLRVNGYTF. The chain combines TRBV2 with TRBJ1-2, with D hard to call. This CDR3 is 14 amino acids long. The V and J ends lost 3 bases and 6 bases respectively, with 14 bases between them. The germline V gene has CDR1 SNHLY and CDR2 FYNNEI.

This clone was picked up a small number of times. V and J are TRBV6-2 or TRBV6-3 and TRBJ2-2; no definite D call. This CDR3 is 16 amino acids long. V gave up 5 bases and J gave up 4 bases, with 17 bases separating them. Germline V gene lookup returns CDR1 MNHEY and CDR2 SVGEGT. CDR3 sequence: CASSPGSPRGTGELFF. DNA for the CDR3: TGTGCCAGCAGTCCCGGGTCCCCACGTGGCACCGGGGAGCTGTTTTTT.

This chain connects TRBV11-2 to TRBJ1-1; 8 bases line up with TRBD1. The germline CDR1 and CDR2 sequences are SGHAT and FQNNGV. V dropped 0 bases and J dropped 5; count of bases not matched to a gene: 5. The CDR3 extends over 15 amino acids. The CDR3 sequence is CASSLDRGQGTEAFF. The CDR3 DNA sequence: TGTGCCAGCAGCTTAGACAGGGGGCAAGGTACTGAAGCTTTCTTT.

The J gene is TRBJ1-1, the V gene TRBV18; the D gene is possibly TRBD1 (5 bases). Trimming took off 5 bases at V and 5 bases at J, with 15 bases between the two ends. This CDR3 region has 14 residues. Looked up from germline, CDR1 is KGHSH and CDR2 is LQKENI. CDR3 sequence reads: CASSVRPGGTEAFF. CDR3 DNA sequence: TGTGCCAGCTCAGTCCGACCCGGGGGGACTGAAGCTTTCTTT.

J is TRBJ2-7 and V is TRBV28, with TRBD1 matching over 9 bases. CDR1 is MDHEN and CDR2 is SYDVKM in the germline V gene. With 5 bases clipped from V and 6 bases from J, the junction kept 20 bases outside the gene matches. This CDR3 has 18 residues. The DNA for the CDR3 is TGTGCCAGCAGTAGTGACTCCCCTAGACCCGGGACAGGGTTCGAGCAGTACTTC. Its protein is CASSSDSPRPGTGFEQYF.

The chain carries TRBV6-5 and TRBJ1-1; D may be TRBD1 (5 bases). Germline CDR1 and CDR2: MNHEY and SVGAGI. The CDR3 runs 13 residues. Trimming took off 6 bases at V and 5 bases at J, with 13 bases between the two ends. CDR3 DNA sequence: TGTGCCAGCAGGAAAACAGCAGGGACTGAAGCTTTCTTT. Amino acid sequence: CASRKTAGTEAFF.

The J gene is TRBJ1-1, the V gene TRBV7-9, with 7 positions matching TRBD1. V shed 6 bases, J shed 0 bases, and the junction held 7 bases outside the gene matches. The CDR3 length is 15 residues. CDR1 is SEHNR, CDR2 FQNEAQ, per germline (reference sequence). The CDR3: CASRKLQGVNTEAFF. The CDR3 nucleotides read TGTGCCAGCAGGAAGTTGCAGGGGGTGAACACTGAAGCTTTCTTT.

The J gene is TRBJ1-6, the V gene TRBV9; D ambiguous. V was pared by 2 bases and J by 6 bases, with 18 bases between. From germline, CDR1 is SGDLS and CDR2 YYNGEE. The CDR3 consists of 17 residues. CDR3 residues: CASSVGDTSIVNSPLHF. As DNA, the CDR3 is TGTGCCAGCAGCGTTGGCGACACCTCGATCGTTAATTCACCCCTCCACTTT.

This chain connects TRBV5-1 to TRBJ2-4; 7 positions match TRBD2. CDR1 SGHRS and CDR2 YFSETQ come from the germline V gene. V lost 0 bases to trimming and J lost 4 bases; unmatched junction nucleotides: 7. The CDR3 consists of 16 residues. The CDR3 reads CASSLEVTSEKNIQYF. In DNA form, the CDR3 reads TGCGCCAGCAGCTTGGAAGTAACTAGCGAAAAAAACATTCAGTACTTC.

The chain recombines TRBV5-1 with TRBJ2-1, with 12 positions matching TRBD2. Per germline, CDR1 SGHRS and CDR2 YFSETQ. The CDR3 has 17 residues. The V gene end was trimmed by 1 base and the J gene end by 6 bases; junction bases not matched to a gene: 8. CDR3 nucleotide sequence: TGCGCCAGCAGCTTGCCCGAACTAGCGGGAGGTGGCAATGAGCAGTTCTTC. Its protein is CASSLPELAGGGNEQFF.